Each of the 13 T cell receptor beta chains below was sequenced from the same sample in a study of blood T cell repertoires in COVID-19. Here immunoSEQ multiplex PCR was the method, and the copy in TCRdb shows in-frame clones only, minus some. The data show approximately 68,000 clones, with around 86% seen just once and 10% to 15% held by the top ten. Sequenced material: peripheral blood. These receptors were taken from an older woman with acute or convalescent COVID-19.

This clone is a singleton in its sample. The chain recombines TRBV2 with TRBJ1-5, with D maybe TRBD1 (6 bases). Trimming removed 7 bases from V and 5 bases from J, with 18 bases in between. CDR1 is SNHLY, CDR2 FYNNEI, per germline. CDR3 size: 15 residues. The CDR3 DNA sequence: TGTGCCAGCACGATAACAGGGAATAAGGATCAGCCCCAGCATTTT. Protein sequence: CASTITGNKDQPQHF.

The rearrangement links TRBV29-1 to TRBJ1-2; 7 positions agree with TRBD1. Germline values: CDR1 SQVTM, CDR2 ANQGSEA. Germline trimming cut 6 bases from V and 0 bases from J; bases unmatched to any gene: 4. This CDR3 contains 13 residues. CDR3 region: CSVGDSSNYGYTF. For the CDR3, the DNA is TGCAGCGTGGGGGACAGCTCTAACTATGGCTACACCTTC.

The chain uses TRBV27 and TRBJ2-1; 9 bases match TRBD1. CDR1 and CDR2 from the germline V gene are MNHEY and SMNVEV (reference sequence). CDR3 size: 14 residues. V lost 2 bases, J lost 5 bases, and 1 base stayed unmatched. CDR3 residues: CASSLRDRDNEQFF. DNA for the CDR3: TGTGCCAGCAGTTTAAGGGACAGGGACAATGAGCAGTTCTTC.

There are a few counts of this clone. The V call is TRBV10-3, the J call TRBJ2-3; 11 bases fit TRBD2. V shed 3 bases and J 0 bases; nucleotides not matched to a gene: 11. Germline values: CDR1 ENHRY, CDR2 SYGVKD. The length of the CDR3 is 19 residues. The CDR3 sequence is CAISDLAGGDSTSTDTQYF. The CDR3 DNA is TGTGCCATCAGTGACCTAGCGGGGGGCGATAGCACTAGCACAGATACGCAGTATTTT.

The chain joins TRBV9 to TRBJ1-5; perhaps TRBD1 as D (5 bases). CDR1 is SGDLS, CDR2 YYNGEE, per germline. CDR3 size: 14 residues. The V and J ends lost 3 bases and 1 base respectively, with 8 bases between them. This chain's CDR3 is CASSGAGSNQPQHF. CDR3 DNA: TGTGCCAGCAGCGGTGCAGGGAGCAATCAGCCCCAGCATTTT.

This clone turned up a few times. The chain is built from TRBV4-2 and TRBJ2-2, with 11 nucleotides matching TRBD2. Looked up from germline, CDR1 is LGHNA and CDR2 is YNFKEQ. This CDR3 comprises 14 residues. The junction had 4 bases not matched to a gene; V was cut back by 2 bases and J by 11 bases. In nucleotides, the CDR3 is TGTGCCAGCAGCCAACTTAGCGGGGGGGCTGAGCTGTTTTTT. Translated, it gives CASSQLSGGAELFF.

The chain employs TRBV12-5 and TRBJ1-3; D is possibly TRBD1 (5 bases). Trimming removed 2 bases at V and 0 bases at J, with 14 bases between. This CDR3 region has 17 residues. CDR1 LGHNT and CDR2 FRNRAP come from the germline V gene. Here the CDR3 reads CASGLRAGDSSGNTIYF. In nucleotides, the CDR3 is TGTGCTAGTGGTTTGAGGGCAGGAGACAGCTCTGGAAACACCATATATTTT.

J is TRBJ2-1 and V is TRBV29-1; D call uncertain. The CDR3 loop spans 15 amino acids. The germline V and J ends were trimmed by 4 bases and 3 bases, with 16 bases remaining between them. Germline loops: CDR1 SQVTM, CDR2 ANQGSEA. CDR3 residues: CSVVLASRFYNEQFF. In DNA form, the CDR3 reads TGCAGCGTTGTTCTGGCCTCACGCTTCTACAATGAGCAGTTCTTC.

In this sample, this clone turned up a few times. V and J are TRBV11-2 and TRBJ2-2, with D perhaps TRBD1 (5 bases). The CDR3 is made up of 13 amino acids. V shed 1 base and J shed 7 bases, with 7 bases lying between them. Germline lookup yields CDR1 SGHAT and CDR2 FQNNGV. The CDR3 DNA reads as TGTGCCAGCAGCTTAGGAAGGGGCGGGGAGCTGTTTTTT. Translated: CASSLGRGGELFF. Full variable domain (rest looked up from reference TRBV11-2 and TRBJ2-2): EAGVAQSPRYKIIEKRQSVAFWCNPISGHATLYWYQQILGQGPKLLIQFQNNGVVDDSQLPKDRFSAERLKGVDSTLKIQPAKLEDSAVYLCASSLGRGGELFFGEGSRLTVL.

CDR3 nucleotide sequence: TGCGCCAGCAGCCAAACAGGGATTTCGGACTATGGCTACACCTTC. It codes for CASSQTGISDYGYTF. The rearrangement joins TRBV4-1 to TRBJ1-2, with D perhaps matching TRBD1 (6 bases). CDR3 length: 15 amino acids. Germline CDR1 MGHRA, CDR2 YSYEKL. V was clipped by 2 bases and J by 3 bases, with 13 bases between them.

The chain couples TRBV4-1 to TRBJ1-2; D remains unclear. Trimming pared 3 bases from V and 0 bases from J, leaving 17 bases between. The V gene's germline CDR1 is MGHRA and CDR2 YSYEKL. This CDR3 is built from 17 residues. CDR3: CASSHGLTDGTNYGYTF. The CDR3 DNA sequence: TGCGCCAGCAGCCATGGTCTCACGGACGGGACTAACTATGGCTACACCTTC.

The chain joins TRBV7-7 to TRBJ2-1; perhaps TRBD1 as D (6 bases). The V end was cut by 5 bases, the J end by 9 bases, with 14 bases between. CDR1 and CDR2 (germline): SSHAT, FNYEAQ (reference sequence). The CDR3 loop spans 13 amino acids. This CDR3 is CASSPQGDGEQFF. CDR3 bases: TGTGCCAGCAGCCCACAGGGCGACGGTGAGCAGTTCTTC.

CDR3 loop: CATSEGASRNSPLHF. The DNA for the CDR3 is TGTGCCACATCAGAGGGGGCCTCGAGGAATTCACCCCTCCACTTT. The chain uses TRBV21-1 and TRBJ1-6; the table names TRBD1, a call not compared with the DNA. TRBV21-1 is deemed a pseudogene. The CDR3 is made up of 15 amino acids.